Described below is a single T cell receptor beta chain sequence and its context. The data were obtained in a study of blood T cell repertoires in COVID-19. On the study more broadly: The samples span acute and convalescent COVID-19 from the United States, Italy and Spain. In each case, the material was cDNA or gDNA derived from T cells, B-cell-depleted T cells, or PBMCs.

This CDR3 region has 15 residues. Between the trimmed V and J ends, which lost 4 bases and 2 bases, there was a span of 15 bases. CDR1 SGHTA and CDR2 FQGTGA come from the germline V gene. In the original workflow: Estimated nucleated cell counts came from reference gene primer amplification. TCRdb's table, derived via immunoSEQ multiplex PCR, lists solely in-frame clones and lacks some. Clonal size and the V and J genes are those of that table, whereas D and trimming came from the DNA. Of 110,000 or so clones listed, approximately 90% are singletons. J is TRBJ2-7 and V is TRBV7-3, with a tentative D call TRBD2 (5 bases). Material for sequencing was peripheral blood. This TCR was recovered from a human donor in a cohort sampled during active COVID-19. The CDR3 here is CASSSRPGNTYEQYF. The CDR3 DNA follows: TGTGCCAGCAGCTCACGACCGGGGAATACCTACGAGCAGTACTTC.